These 27 T cell receptor beta chains came from one sample sequenced in a study of radiation and T cells in renal cell carcinoma. The sample's time point: blood 2 weeks post-SBRT. Described treatment: 15 Gy SBRT to primary tumor, nephrectomy 4 weeks later. TCRdb's copy holds only in-frame clones and misses some; the assay was immunoSEQ multiplex PCR. The profile shows over 60,000 clones, approximately 86% of them singletons. This specimen consisted of blood, obtained from a patient whose treatment included radiotherapy and nephrectomy. Every receptor here comes from a woman between 45 and 65 years old with renal cell carcinoma.

J is TRBJ2-3 and V is TRBV19; 8 nucleotides match TRBD2. The CDR3 loop spans 18 amino acids. V lost 1 base to trimming and J lost 0 bases; unmatched junction nucleotides: 9. Germline CDR1 reads LNHDA; CDR2 reads SQIVND (reference sequence). The CDR3 nucleotides read TGTGCCAGTAGTATAGTTGGGGGCCGGGAGGGGAGCACAGATACGCAGTATTTT. Translated: CASSIVGGREGSTDTQYF.

The chain recombines TRBV19 with TRBJ1-5; the match to TRBD1 covers 7 bases. The CDR3 consists of 14 residues. The V segment lost 7 bases and the J segment 9 bases; nucleotides outside the gene matches: 12. The germline gives CDR1 LNHDA, CDR2 SQIVND (reference sequence). The CDR3 DNA is TGTGCCAGTATTGGGACAGCCGATGGTAGGCCCCAGCATTTT. The encoded protein is CASIGTADGRPQHF.

The gene calls are TRBV28 and TRBJ1-2; D is uncertain. Per the germline V gene, CDR1 is MDHEN and CDR2 is SYDVKM. The length of the CDR3 is 13 residues. With 10 bases removed from V and 3 bases from J, the gap between germline ends came to 15 bases. The CDR3 loop is CAIESGSDYGYTF. CDR3 bases: TGTGCCATTGAGTCCGGATCGGACTATGGCTACACCTTC.

This sequence joins TRBV19 and TRBJ1-3; TRBD1 aligns across 8 bases. There are 15 residues in the CDR3. Unmatched junction bases numbered 4, after V lost 4 bases and J lost 2 bases. CDR1 LNHDA and CDR2 SQIVND come from the germline V gene (reference sequence). CDR3 loop: CASSNQGATGNTIYF. Here the CDR3 DNA reads TGTGCCAGTAGTAATCAGGGGGCGACTGGAAACACCATATATTTT.

This clone has only one observation. V gene TRBV30 combines with J gene TRBJ2-3; D remains unclear. CDR1 is GTSNPN, CDR2 SVGIG, per germline (reference sequence). Trimming stripped 1 base from V and 4 bases from J, with 6 bases between. CDR3 length equals 12 residues. CDR3 protein: CAWSGDSDTQYF. In DNA form, the CDR3 reads TGTGCCTGGAGTGGCGATTCAGATACGCAGTATTTT.

The chain joins TRBV27 to TRBJ1-4; D is unresolved. Trimming took off 5 bases at V and 0 bases at J, with 16 bases between the two ends. The CDR3 totals 17 residues. Germline CDR1 reads MNHEY; CDR2 reads SMNVEV (reference sequence). For the CDR3, the DNA is TGTGCCAGCAGTGGCGGAAGGAGTCGGGCAACTAATGAAAAACTGTTTTTT. Amino acids: CASSGGRSRATNEKLFF.

The chain uses TRBV7-2 and TRBJ2-1; 8 bases line up with TRBD1. Germline trimming cut 3 bases from V and 5 bases from J; bases unmatched to any gene: 3. Germline assignment: CDR1 SGHTA and CDR2 FQGNSA. CDR3 length: 14 amino acids. The CDR3 spells CASSLDRADNEQFF. The CDR3 DNA follows: TGTGCCAGCAGCTTGGACAGGGCGGACAATGAGCAGTTCTTC.

Only one count was recorded for this clone. The chain uses TRBV7-2 and TRBJ2-3; a possible D gene is TRBD2 (6 bases). The CDR3 has 15 amino acids. With 5 bases removed from V and 1 base from J, the gap between germline ends came to 13 bases. Germline V lookup: CDR1 SGHTA, CDR2 FQGNSA. The DNA for the CDR3 is TGTGCCAGCAGCGCGGGACTCCGGGGCACAGATACGCAGTATTTT. Protein: CASSAGLRGTDTQYF.

The CDR3 DNA reads as TGTGCCAGCAGCTTACCGGGGTACCAAGAGACCCAGTACTTC. Protein product: CASSLPGYQETQYF. The rearrangement uses TRBV7-8 and TRBJ2-5; possible D gene TRBD2, 5 bases. V was cut by 2 bases and J by 0 bases, with 7 bases left in between. CDR3 length: 14 residues. Germline CDR1 is SGHVS and CDR2 is FQNEAQ. The full variable domain, completed using reference TRBV7-8 and TRBJ2-5, is GAGVSQSPRYKVAKRGQDVALRCDPISGHVSLFWYQQALGQGPEFLTYFQNEAQLDKSGLPSDRFFAERPEGSVSTLKIQRTQQEDSAVYLCASSLPGYQETQYFGPGTRLLVL.

The chain uses TRBV6-5 and TRBJ2-7; TRBD2 matches 10 bases. The V gene's germline CDR1 is MNHEY and CDR2 SVGAGI. Trimming removed 5 bases from V and 3 bases from J; junction bases left unmatched: 4. CDR3 size: 14 residues. In DNA form, the CDR3 reads TGTGCCAGCAGTGCCGGACTAGCGGACTACGAGCAGTACTTC. Translation gives CASSAGLADYEQYF.

This clone was detected only once. The chain employs TRBV5-1 and TRBJ1-1; 7 positions match TRBD1. CDR3 size: 16 residues. Germline loops: CDR1 SGHRS, CDR2 YFSETQ. J gave up 0 bases and V 2 bases, and 7 bases lay outside the gene matches. This CDR3 is CASSLPPGQLNTEAFF. CDR3 sequence (DNA): TGCGCCAGCAGCTTACCTCCGGGACAGTTGAACACTGAAGCTTTCTTT. Combining the CDR3 with reference TRBV5-1 and TRBJ1-1 gives the whole variable domain KAGVTQTPRYLIKTRGQQVTLSCSPISGHRSVSWYQQTPGQGLQFLFEYFSETQRNKGNFPGRFSGRQFSNSRSEMNVSTLELGDSALYLCASSLPPGQLNTEAFFGQGTRLTVV.

The chain is built from TRBV7-2 and TRBJ2-7, with 9 bases that match TRBD2. This CDR3 is 12 amino acids long. V lost 5 bases, J lost 7 bases, and 3 bases stayed unmatched. Germline V CDR1 and CDR2: SGHTA, FQGNSA. This CDR3 reads CASSMSGREQYF. For the CDR3, the DNA is TGTGCCAGCAGCATGAGCGGGAGGGAGCAGTACTTC.

This clone appeared a single time. The chain combines TRBV19 with TRBJ2-3; possibly TRBD1 for D (8 bases). CDR1 is LNHDA, CDR2 SQIVND, per germline (reference sequence). The CDR3 runs 15 residues. V was shortened by 7 bases and J by 3 bases, with 17 bases between the two germline ends. The CDR3 region has the DNA TGTGCCAGTACCGCCGGACAGGGAGGGACAGATACGCAGTATTTT. This encodes CASTAGQGGTDTQYF. Looking up the rest from reference TRBV19 and TRBJ2-3 gives the full variable domain: DGGITQSPKYLFRKEGQNVTLSCEQNLNHDAMYWYRQDPGQGLRLIYYSQIVNDFQKGDIAEGYSVSREKKESFPLTVTSAQKNPTAFYLCASTAGQGGTDTQYFGPGTRLTVL.

The CDR3: CASSQEPGTSGTAYNEQFF. As DNA, the CDR3 is TGCGCCAGCAGCCAAGAGCCCGGGACTAGCGGGACCGCCTACAATGAGCAGTTCTTC. The chain is built from TRBV4-1 and TRBJ2-1, with TRBD2 identical over 13 bases. The CDR3 covers 19 residues. V trimming: 0 bases; J trimming: 2 bases; junction bases outside the gene matches: 7. Germline-derived CDR1 and CDR2 are MGHRA and YSYEKL.

This sequence joins TRBV6-6 and TRBJ2-1; 7 bases agree with TRBD1. Germline V lookup: CDR1 MNHNY, CDR2 SVGAGI (reference sequence). The length of the CDR3 is 13 residues. The ends lost 6 bases at V and 6 bases at J; junction bases unmatched: 5. The CDR3 coding sequence is TGTGCCAGCAGCCCGGGACAGAGCAATGAGCAGTTCTTC. Translating it yields CASSPGQSNEQFF.

The V gene is TRBV16, the J gene TRBJ1-1; D call uncertain. CDR3 length equals 15 residues. The V and J ends lost 2 bases and 1 base respectively, with 11 bases between them. Germline CDR1 reads KGHSY; CDR2 reads FQNENV. The CDR3 loop reads CASSQQISGNTEAFF. The CDR3 DNA is TGTGCCAGCAGCCAACAAATTTCTGGGAACACTGAAGCTTTCTTT.

CDR3: CASSLRKSTGRTDTQYF. The CDR3 bases are TGCGCCAGCAGCCTACGAAAATCGACAGGTCGCACAGATACGCAGTATTTT. This rearrangement joins TRBV5-1 to TRBJ2-3, with a weak D call TRBD1 (6 bases). Trimming took 4 bases from V and 1 from J, leaving 19 bases between them. CDR3 size: 17 residues. In germline, CDR1 is SGHRS, CDR2 YFSETQ.

CDR3 sequence (DNA): TGTGCCAGTAGTCATATTACTAGTGCCAAAAACATTCAGTACTTC. Translation gives CASSHITSAKNIQYF. V gene TRBV19 combines with J gene TRBJ2-4, with D possibly being TRBD2 (5 bases). From germline, CDR1 is LNHDA and CDR2 SQIVND (reference sequence). This CDR3 has 15 residues. V was shortened by 5 bases and J by 1 base, with 12 bases between the two germline ends.

The chain couples TRBV11-2 to TRBJ1-4; no clear D. In germline, CDR1 is SGHAT, CDR2 FQNNGV. The CDR3 has 17 residues. Trimming shortened V by 5 bases and J by 5 bases, and 21 bases separated the two germline ends. The CDR3 DNA is TGTGCCAGCAGCCCGTCGAGCTTGCCCACCTCGAATGAAAAACTGTTTTTT. Its translation is CASSPSSLPTSNEKLFF.

The chain has TRBV6-1 and TRBJ2-1; D unclear. This CDR3 region has 12 residues. Germline V gives CDR1 MNHNS, CDR2 SASEGT. Trimming removed 2 bases from V and 13 bases from J, with 12 bases in between. CDR3 sequence reads: CASSESVYQQFF. The CDR3 nucleotides read TGTGCCAGCAGTGAAAGTGTTTACCAACAGTTCTTC.

The chain recombines TRBV7-9 with TRBJ2-3; either TRBD1 or TRBD2 may fit D (5 bases each). Trimming took 1 base from V and 1 from J, leaving 12 bases between them. CDR3 size: 16 residues. From germline, CDR1 is SEHNR and CDR2 FQNEAQ (reference sequence). As DNA, the CDR3 is TGTGCCAGCAGCTTAGTAGCAGGGACGGGCACAGATACGCAGTATTTT. The encoded protein is CASSLVAGTGTDTQYF.

The J gene is TRBJ1-6, the V gene TRBV6-1, with D unclear. Between the trimmed V and J ends, which lost 7 bases and 6 bases, there was a span of 16 bases. The CDR3 is made up of 15 amino acids. The germline gives CDR1 MNHNS, CDR2 SASEGT. The CDR3 nucleotides are TGTGCCAGCACTCGAGGTCCCACGCTTAATTCACCCCTCCACTTT. Translation: CASTRGPTLNSPLHF.

The chain employs TRBV2 and TRBJ2-1; 12 bases line up with TRBD2. From germline, CDR1 is SNHLY and CDR2 FYNNEI. The V and J ends lost 6 bases and 4 bases, in that order; junction bases with no gene match: 4. The CDR3 runs 15 residues. In DNA form, the CDR3 reads TGTGCCAGCAGCCCAGGACTAGCGGGGTACAATGAGCAGTTCTTC. Translating gives CASSPGLAGYNEQFF.

This chain connects TRBV12-2 to TRBJ1-3; TRBD1 is the table's D call, not checked against the DNA. TRBV12-2 has pseudogene status. The CDR3 has 16 amino acids. CDR3 protein: CASRLAFGRAKDTIYF. The CDR3 nucleotides are TGTGCAAGTCGCTTAGCGTTTGGGCGCGCGAAGGACACCATATATTTT.

This clone appeared once. The V call is TRBV2, the J call TRBJ2-3; perhaps TRBD1 as D (6 bases). Germline lookup yields CDR1 SNHLY and CDR2 FYNNEI. The germline V and J ends were trimmed by 6 bases and 3 bases, with 34 bases remaining between them. The CDR3 runs 21 residues. The CDR3 loop reads CASRTPDSHITNLEITDTQYF. As DNA, the CDR3 is TGTGCCAGCAGGACCCCGGACAGTCATATCACAAATCTCGAGATTACAGATACGCAGTATTTT.

For the CDR3, the DNA is TGCGCCAGCAGCCCGGGGGGGGTGCTATACGAGCAGTACTTC. This gives the protein CASSPGGVLYEQYF. This sequence joins TRBV5-1 and TRBJ2-7; 8 nucleotides align to TRBD2. Germline CDR1 and CDR2: SGHRS and YFSETQ. This CDR3 region has 14 residues. V dropped 4 bases and J dropped 4; count of bases not matched to a gene: 7.

This clone appeared many times. V usage is TRBV20-1 and J usage is TRBJ2-4, with a tentative D call TRBD1 (5 bases). V lost 5 bases and J lost 15, with 17 bases in between. The germline V gene has CDR1 DFQATT and CDR2 SNEGSKA (reference sequence). CDR3 length equals 11 residues. The CDR3 loop reads CSAEQGSNRYF. The CDR3 DNA sequence: TGCAGTGCTGAGCAGGGAAGCAATCGGTACTTC.